This entry is about one T cell receptor beta chain. The source of the sample is a study of OX40 agonist ivuxolimab in advanced cancers. Only in-frame clones appear in the TCRdb table, and some are missing; sequencing was by immunoSEQ multiplex PCR. This sample carries 15,000 to 20,000 clones, under 85% of them seen once, and the ten largest clones take approximately 13%. The length of the CDR3 is 15 residues. Per germline, CDR1 SEHNR and CDR2 FQNEAQ (reference sequence). Trimming removed 5 bases from V and 0 bases from J, with 11 bases in between. The chain links TRBV7-9 to TRBJ2-1; D unresolved. This TCR was sampled from an adult with an advanced solid tumor such as melanoma, head and neck, liver or kidney cancer. The sample in question was CD4+ or CD8+ T cells sorted from blood, obtained in a trial of the OX40 agonist ivuxolimab. The CDR3 DNA is TGTGCCAGCAGCAACTACGCGAGCTCCTACAATGAGCAGTTCTTC. As protein: CASSNYASSYNEQFF.